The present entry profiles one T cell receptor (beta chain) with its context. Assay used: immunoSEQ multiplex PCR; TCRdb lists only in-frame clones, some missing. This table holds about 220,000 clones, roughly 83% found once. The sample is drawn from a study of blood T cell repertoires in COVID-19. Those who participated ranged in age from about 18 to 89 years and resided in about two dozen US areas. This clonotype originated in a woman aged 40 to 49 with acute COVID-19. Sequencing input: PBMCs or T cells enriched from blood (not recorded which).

Here the CDR3 DNA reads TGTGCCAGCAGTCCAGGCAGGGGGCTAACTGAAGCTTTCTTT. Amino acid sequence: CASSPGRGLTEAFF. The rearrangement joins TRBV27 to TRBJ1-1, with 8 positions matching TRBD1. Germline values: CDR1 MNHEY, CDR2 SMNVEV (reference sequence). V shed 5 bases, J shed 5 bases, and the junction held 7 bases outside the gene matches. This CDR3 is built from 14 residues.